The next 9 T cell receptor beta chains were all read from a single sample in a study of shared clonotypes between healthy human individuals. The repertoire was sequenced with immunoSEQ multiplex PCR; TCRdb's copy has only in-frame clones and lacks some. The repertoire holds 450,000 to 500,000 clones, with approximately 78% as singletons. Specimen: PBMCs. Every receptor here comes from a middle-aged woman in good health. Some clones in this sample may be carry-over from other donors' samples.

This chain connects TRBV15 to TRBJ2-1, with D tentatively TRBD2 (6 bases). Germline values: CDR1 LNHNV, CDR2 YYDKDF (reference sequence). Trimming pared 4 bases from V and 3 bases from J, leaving 10 bases between. This CDR3 has 14 residues. CDR3: CATSTRSGYNEQFF. The CDR3 DNA reads TGTGCCACCAGCACTCGTAGCGGCTACAATGAGCAGTTCTTC.

The rearrangement joins TRBV11-2 to TRBJ2-7; 9 nucleotides line up with TRBD1. The trim removed 4 bases at V and 2 bases at J, leaving 9 bases unmatched. Germline values: CDR1 SGHAT, CDR2 FQNNGV. The CDR3 has 16 amino acids. The CDR3 reads CASSYPTGQGTYEQYF. The CDR3 bases are TGTGCCAGCAGCTACCCAACGGGACAGGGAACCTACGAGCAGTACTTC.

The chain employs TRBV12-2 and TRBJ2-7. TRBV12-2 is a known pseudogene. The CDR3 runs to 12 residues. CDR3 sequence: CASRLVVGEQYF. CDR3 DNA: TGTGCAAGTCGCTTAGTGGTAGGCGAGCAGTACTTC.

This clone has only a few counts. V gene TRBV30 combines with J gene TRBJ1-2, with D possibly matching TRBD1 (5 bases). V was shortened by 3 bases and J by 4 bases, with 9 bases between the two germline ends. CDR1 is GTSNPN, CDR2 SVGIG, per germline (reference sequence). The CDR3 runs to 12 residues. The CDR3 here is CAWRDSPYGYTF. CDR3 nucleotide sequence: TGTGCCTGGAGAGACAGCCCCTATGGCTACACCTTC.

The rearrangement links TRBV6-5 to TRBJ1-2; tentatively, D is TRBD1 (6 bases). Germline lookup yields CDR1 MNHEY and CDR2 SVGAGI. The CDR3 extends over 13 amino acids. Trimming took 6 bases from V and 3 from J, leaving 11 bases between them. CDR3 nucleotides: TGTGCCAGCAGGGAAACAGGGTACTATGGCTACACCTTC. Its protein product is CASRETGYYGYTF.

V usage is TRBV7-8 and J usage is TRBJ2-2; the match to TRBD2 covers 7 bases. Germline-derived CDR1 and CDR2 are SGHVS and FQNEAQ. The V and J ends lost 0 bases and 4 bases, in that order; junction bases with no gene match: 2. CDR3 length equals 15 residues. The CDR3 loop reads CASSLAGGITGELFF. The CDR3 bases are TGTGCCAGCAGCTTAGCGGGAGGGATCACCGGGGAGCTGTTTTTT.

The chain has TRBV5-6 and TRBJ2-6, with no clear D. The CDR3 is made up of 15 amino acids. Germline V gives CDR1 SGHDT, CDR2 YYEEEE. With 3 bases removed from V and 4 bases from J, the gap between germline ends came to 11 bases. The CDR3 here is CASSSNSEGANVLTF. The CDR3 DNA is TGTGCCAGCAGCTCCAACTCTGAAGGGGCCAACGTCCTGACTTTC.

The chain carries TRBV11-2 and TRBJ2-7; 15 positions agree with TRBD2. The J segment lost 8 bases and the V segment lost 6 bases, leaving 8 bases of the junction unmatched. CDR3 size: 15 residues. Germline V gene lookup returns CDR1 SGHAT and CDR2 FQNNGV. As DNA, the CDR3 is TGTGCCAGCAGAGGGACTAGCGGGAGGTCCCCTCAGCAGTACTTC. Its translation is CASRGTSGRSPQQYF.

This clone was seen a handful of times. Other DNA sequences from this sample encode an identical CDR3 as well. V and J are TRBV6-6 and TRBJ1-5; D gene ambiguous. This CDR3 is 13 amino acids long. Germline values: CDR1 MNHNY, CDR2 SVGAGI (reference sequence). V shed 2 bases and J shed 5 bases, with 7 bases lying between them. CDR3 in amino acids: CASSYDGDQPQHF. CDR3 bases: TGTGCCAGCAGTTACGATGGGGATCAGCCCCAGCATTTT.